This T cell receptor beta chain was sequenced for a study of blood T cell repertoires in COVID-19. Turning to the study itself: Italy, Spain and the United States were the sources of the convalescent and acute COVID-19 samples. In each case, the material was cDNA or gDNA derived from T cells, B-cell-depleted T cells, or PBMCs.

Sequenced by immunoSEQ multiplex PCR; TCRdb stores in-frame clones only, minus some. The profile shows hundreds of thousands of clones, 81% of them singletons. Seattle enrolled patients during active infection and tracked them longitudinally. In germline, CDR1 is SNHLY, CDR2 FYNNEI. J was trimmed by 4 bases and V by 7 bases; bases with no gene match: 9. The CDR3 consists of 15 residues. This clonotype was sampled from a woman aged 80 or over with COVID-19, enrolled during active disease. Sequencing used peripheral blood. J is TRBJ1-4 and V is TRBV2; the match to TRBD1 covers 7 bases. DNA for the CDR3: TGTGCCAGCATTAGATACGGGACAGATAATGAAAAACTGTTTTTT. Its translation is CASIRYGTDNEKLFF.